The 18 T cell receptor beta chains below were found in one sample sequenced in a study of T cells after yellow fever vaccination. TCRdb reanalysed the 5' RACE reads using MiXCR and keeps one entry per CDR3 protein. The sample shows some 260,000 distinct CDR3 sequences, about 5.2% of them seen only once. The starting material was CD4+ T cells sorted from PBMCs, obtained on the day of the yellow fever booster vaccination. All receptors derive from a man aged 18 to 29 who received the YFV17D yellow fever vaccine.

This clonotype appeared many times. This chain uses TRBV4-2 with TRBJ2-1; D is unclear. Looked up from germline, CDR1 is LGHNA and CDR2 is YNFKEQ. Trimming cost V 0 bases and J 10 bases, with 7 bases left between them. The CDR3 totals 12 residues. CDR3 protein: CASSQDRWEQFF. CDR3 DNA: TGTGCCAGCAGCCAAGATCGATGGGAGCAGTTCTTC.

This clonotype was observed many times. This chain joins TRBV15 and TRBJ2-5; 7 positions match TRBD1. This CDR3 spans 13 amino acids. V lost 5 bases, J lost 7 bases, and 7 bases stayed unmatched. Per germline, CDR1 LNHNV and CDR2 YYDKDF (reference sequence). As DNA, the CDR3 is TGTGCCACCAGCCCAGGGACAGCTGGGACCCAGTACTTC. It specifies CATSPGTAGTQYF.

This clonotype was detected a few times. The DNA of the CDR3 is TGTGCCAGCAGCCCATATCGCCGGGACAGGGGCACGTACAATGAGCAGTTCTTC. This translates into CASSPYRRDRGTYNEQFF. The chain is built from TRBV7-7 and TRBJ2-1, with 10 bases identical to TRBD1. The CDR3 sequence is 18 residues long. The germline CDR1 and CDR2 sequences are SSHAT and FNYEAQ (reference sequence). Germline trimming cut 5 bases from V and 4 bases from J; bases unmatched to any gene: 14. The whole variable domain, filled in from reference TRBV7-7 and TRBJ2-1, reads GAGVSQSPRYKVTKRGQDVTLRCDPISSHATLYWYQQALGQGPEFLTYFNYEAQPDKSGLPSDRFSAERPEGSISTLTIQRTEQRDSAMYRCASSPYRRDRGTYNEQFFGPGTRLTVL.

The chain carries TRBV9 and TRBJ1-6, with D hard to call. The V gene's germline CDR1 is SGDLS and CDR2 YYNGEE. There are 15 residues in the CDR3. V was clipped by 0 bases and J by 9 bases, with 13 bases between them. The DNA for the CDR3 is TGTGCCAGCAGCGTAGATGGGTTATGGGGTTCACCCCTCCACTTT. It encodes CASSVDGLWGSPLHF.

This clonotype has a count of ten or more. The J gene is TRBJ2-4, the V gene TRBV18; unclear D gene. Germline CDR1 is KGHSH and CDR2 is LQKENI. V was cut by 5 bases and J by 1 base, with 12 bases left in between. The CDR3 runs 15 residues. The CDR3 coding sequence is TGTGCCAGCTCATCCCCCCGCCAGGCCAAAAACATTCAGTACTTC. Encoded protein: CASSSPRQAKNIQYF. The entire variable domain, with the rest obtained from reference TRBV18 and TRBJ2-4, is as follows: NAGVMQNPRHLVRRRGQEARLRCSPMKGHSHVYWYRQLPEEGLKFMVYLQKENIIDESGMPKERFSAEFPKEGPSILRIQQVVRGDSAAYFCASSSPRQAKNIQYFGAGTRLSVL.

There are a few counts of this clonotype. The chain combines TRBV2 with TRBJ1-1; D is possibly TRBD1 (6 bases). V lost 6 bases, J lost 0 bases, and 11 bases lay in between. This CDR3 region has 14 residues. In germline, CDR1 is SNHLY, CDR2 FYNNEI. The chain's CDR3 is CASSGQNMNTEAFF. The DNA of the CDR3 is TGTGCCAGCAGCGGACAGAATATGAACACTGAAGCTTTCTTT.

In its sample, this clonotype was seen a few times. The chain is built from TRBV9 and TRBJ2-3, with D possibly matching TRBD1 (6 bases). This CDR3 contains 15 residues. CDR1 and CDR2 (germline): SGDLS, YYNGEE. V was trimmed by 0 bases and J by 4 bases, leaving 12 bases between them. For the CDR3, the DNA is TGTGCCAGCAGCGTAGAGGGGGTACGGGCAGATACGCAGTATTTT. Translation: CASSVEGVRADTQYF.

This clonotype was seen many times. The rearrangement links TRBV28 to TRBJ2-6; D is unclear. Germline V lookup: CDR1 MDHEN, CDR2 SYDVKM. The V gene lost 8 bases and the J gene lost 0 bases, with 14 bases spanning the gap. This CDR3 contains 16 residues. The CDR3 sequence is CASLGLPSSGANVLTF. The DNA for the CDR3 is TGTGCCAGCCTGGGCCTGCCAAGCTCTGGGGCCAACGTCCTGACTTTC.

This clonotype appeared many times. The chain uses TRBV20-1 and TRBJ1-5, with a tentative D call TRBD1 (5 bases). This CDR3 is built from 12 residues. V lost 2 bases and J lost 7, with 9 bases in between. The germline V gene has CDR1 DFQATT and CDR2 SNEGSKA (reference sequence). The CDR3 DNA follows: TGCAGTGCTAGACGGGGGGAACAGCCCCAGCATTTT. Translated: CSARRGEQPQHF.

The chain uses TRBV27 and TRBJ2-2; TRBD2 matches at 7 bases. CDR1 MNHEY and CDR2 SMNVEV come from the germline V gene (reference sequence). The CDR3 length is 16 residues. V was clipped by 8 bases and J by 5 bases; unmatched bases: 14. CDR3: CASGRWRTRLTGELFF. The DNA of the CDR3 is TGTGCCAGCGGACGTTGGAGGACTAGGTTAACCGGGGAGCTGTTTTTT.

This clonotype has just a few counts. This chain joins TRBV19 and TRBJ2-3; D may be TRBD2 (6 bases). The CDR3 is made up of 15 amino acids. Germline-derived CDR1 and CDR2 are LNHDA and SQIVND (reference sequence). The V end was cut by 1 base, the J end by 2 bases, with 10 bases between. The CDR3, as DNA: TGTGCCAGTAGTATAGGACTAGATAACACAGATACGCAGTATTTT. This encodes CASSIGLDNTDTQYF.

This clonotype was detected ten times or more. The J gene is TRBJ2-1, the V gene TRBV24-1, with D maybe TRBD2 (5 bases). There are 16 residues in the CDR3. Trimming removed 4 bases from V and 1 base from J, with 13 bases in between. Per the germline V gene, CDR1 is KGHDR and CDR2 is SFDVKD. The DNA for the CDR3 is TGTGCCACCAGTGACCGGGGAGCCAGGTCCTACAATGAGCAGTTCTTC. This translates into CATSDRGARSYNEQFF.

The gene calls are TRBV5-1 and TRBJ1-1, with D unresolved. The CDR3 totals 11 residues. The germline gives CDR1 SGHRS, CDR2 YFSETQ. Trimming took 1 base from V and 10 from J, leaving 8 bases between them. This chain's CDR3 is CASSLTGVAFF. The CDR3 coding sequence is TGCGCCAGCAGCTTGACGGGAGTAGCTTTCTTT.

This clonotype was observed at least ten times. The CDR3 sequence: CASSALAGGADTQYF. The DNA of the CDR3 is TGTGCCAGCAGCGCCCTAGCGGGGGGGGCAGATACGCAGTATTTT. This chain joins TRBV7-9 and TRBJ2-3; 12 bases agree with TRBD2. Germline V gives CDR1 SEHNR, CDR2 FQNEAQ (reference sequence). The CDR3 is 15 amino acids. V gave up 5 bases and J gave up 4 bases; unmatched junction bases: 4.

The chain recombines TRBV19 with TRBJ2-7; 11 positions match TRBD1. CDR1 is LNHDA, CDR2 SQIVND, per germline (reference sequence). The junction had 5 bases not matched to a gene; V was cut back by 5 bases and J by 2 bases. The CDR3 is 15 amino acids. For the CDR3, the DNA is TGTGCCAGTAGTGCGGACAGGGGGCTAACCTACGAGCAGTACTTC. It specifies CASSADRGLTYEQYF.

This clonotype was observed many times. This chain joins TRBV6-6 and TRBJ2-2; the D is unclear. V lost 5 bases, J lost 3 bases, and 7 bases lay in between. Germline CDR1 MNHNY, CDR2 SVGAGI (reference sequence). This CDR3 has 13 residues. The CDR3 region has the DNA TGTGCCAGCAGTCCCCGCGACACCGGGGAGCTGTTTTTT. It is translated as CASSPRDTGELFF.

In this sample, this clonotype turned up a few times. J is TRBJ1-2 and V is TRBV7-3, with D possibly matching TRBD1 (5 bases). The CDR3 runs 16 residues. From germline, CDR1 is SGHTA and CDR2 FQGTGA. The germline V and J ends were trimmed by 1 base and 7 bases, with 19 bases remaining between them. The CDR3 nucleotides are TGTGCCAGCAGCTTAATCCCGGGACCAACGATAGCTGGCTACACCTTC. Encoded protein: CASSLIPGPTIAGYTF.

This clonotype has ten or more counts. The chain has TRBV12-3 or TRBV12-4 and TRBJ2-3, with no clear D. V was shortened by 3 bases and J by 2 bases, with 9 bases between the two germline ends. There are 14 residues in the CDR3. CDR3 loop: CASSFSQPTDTQYF. CDR3 DNA: TGTGCCAGCAGTTTTTCTCAGCCCACAGATACGCAGTATTTT.